The source of this TCR beta chain is a study of T cell responses to AZD1222 COVID-19 vaccine. V lost 5 bases and J lost 1, with 14 bases in between. The CDR3 is made up of 15 amino acids. The germline V gene has CDR1 SGHVS and CDR2 FQNEAQ. General study findings and limits: Only after the peak T cell response were repertoires sampled. Just six AZD1222 recipients tested seropositive at baseline. Nearly half of the spike-specific TCRs reportedly recognize variant regions that carry no mutations. Females made up more of the donors, who were largely white British, and clonal diversity may have come out too low.

For this clone: What it binds is not known.

Repertoires were generated with immunoSEQ multiplex PCR, while TCRdb's copy carries only in-frame clones and drops some. The data hold over 100,000 clones, with about 93% observed a single time. The sequence came from an adult in good health. This specimen consisted of peripheral blood, obtained on day 0 of AZD1222 vaccination. The chain uses TRBV7-8 and TRBJ1-1; the D gene is possibly TRBD1 (5 bases). CDR3 in DNA: TGTGCCAGCAGCCGAGACGGGACCACGAACACTGAAGCTTTCTTT. It codes for CASSRDGTTNTEAFF. The full variable domain, with the rest looked up from reference TRBV7-8 and TRBJ1-1, is GAGVSQSPRYKVAKRGQDVALRCDPISGHVSLFWYQQALGQGPEFLTYFQNEAQLDKSGLPSDRFFAERPEGSVSTLKIQRTQQEDSAVYLCASSRDGTTNTEAFFGQGTRLTVV.